These 20 T cell receptor beta chains share one sample of origin, sequenced in a study of cytomegalovirus exposure and HLA in healthy donors. PCR primers comprised 60 Vbeta and 13 Jbeta primers. TCRdb keeps only in-frame clones here, not all; method: immunoSEQ multiplex PCR. This sample yields 150,000 or so clones, of which approximately 79% are seen a single time; roughly 4% belongs to the top ten. The sequenced sample consisted of PBMCs. Receptor source: a man between 18 and 35 years old in good health and CMV-seropositive.

This clone was seen just once. The rearrangement joins TRBV6-6 to TRBJ2-7, with TRBD1 matching over 8 bases. The germline V gene has CDR1 MNHNY and CDR2 SVGAGI (reference sequence). The CDR3 totals 12 residues. The ends lost 11 bases at V and 2 bases at J; junction bases unmatched: 5. The chain's CDR3 is CAGGQGTYEQYF. The CDR3 coding sequence is TGTGCCGGCGGACAGGGAACCTACGAGCAGTACTTC.

The rearrangement uses TRBV19 and TRBJ1-1, with TRBD1 matching 9 bases. Trimming cost V 10 bases and J 5 bases; bases outside gene matches: 17. Germline CDR1 reads LNHDA; CDR2 reads SQIVND (reference sequence). This CDR3 is 16 amino acids long. In DNA, the CDR3 is TGTGCCACACAACCGGGACAGGGTCTAGGAAGAACTGAAGCTTTCTTT. Translation gives CATQPGQGLGRTEAFF.

V and J are TRBV4-3 and TRBJ2-5, with D possibly matching TRBD2 (6 bases). From germline, CDR1 is LGHNA and CDR2 YSLEER. The CDR3 covers 14 residues. V lost 2 bases and J 7 bases, leaving 14 bases between the germline ends. CDR3 coding DNA: TGCGCCAGCAGCCAAAGGCGGGGCCCGGGGACCCAGTACTTC. This codes for CASSQRRGPGTQYF.

This chain joins TRBV13 and TRBJ2-5, with 8 bases aligning to TRBD1. This CDR3 has 15 amino acids. Germline-derived CDR1 and CDR2 are PRHDT and FYEKMQ (reference sequence). V was clipped by 2 bases and J by 5 bases; unmatched bases: 7. CDR3 nucleotides: TGTGCCAGCAGCTTATTGGACAGGGCCGAGGAGACCCAGTACTTC. It is translated as CASSLLDRAEETQYF.

V gene TRBV6-5 combines with J gene TRBJ2-7; D might be TRBD2 (6 bases). Germline CDR1 and CDR2: MNHEY and SVGAGI. This CDR3 has 12 amino acids. Trimming stripped 5 bases from V and 2 bases from J, with 7 bases between. CDR3 loop: CASSGGPYEQYF. CDR3 bases: TGTGCCAGCAGTGGAGGGCCCTACGAGCAGTACTTC.

The sample holds a few counts of this clone. The chain employs TRBV5-6 and TRBJ2-2; 7 bases align to TRBD1. Germline V lookup: CDR1 SGHDT, CDR2 YYEEEE. CDR3 length equals 16 residues. J was trimmed by 0 bases and V by 4 bases; bases with no gene match: 6. The CDR3 region is CASSVPDRANTGELFF. CDR3 DNA: TGTGCCAGCAGCGTGCCTGACAGGGCGAACACCGGGGAGCTGTTTTTT.

The chain joins TRBV28 to TRBJ1-2; D unclear. Looked up from germline, CDR1 is MDHEN and CDR2 is SYDVKM. The CDR3 runs 12 residues. Trimming cost V 6 bases and J 4 bases, with 9 bases left between them. CDR3 amino acids: CASRAEIYGYTF. The CDR3 coding sequence is TGTGCCAGCAGGGCAGAAATCTATGGCTACACCTTC.

CDR3 bases: TGTGCCAGTAACCGGGACAAACTGAGGAATGAGCAGTTCTTC. Encoded protein: CASNRDKLRNEQFF. The chain recombines TRBV19 with TRBJ2-1; D possibly corresponds to TRBD1 (6 bases). The CDR3 consists of 14 residues. Germline CDR1 LNHDA, CDR2 SQIVND (reference sequence). The germline V and J ends were trimmed by 7 bases and 7 bases, with 17 bases remaining between them.

This clone was counted once. The V gene is TRBV5-1, the J gene TRBJ2-3; the match to TRBD1 covers 7 bases. V trimming: 4 bases; J trimming: 2 bases; junction bases outside the gene matches: 7. Germline CDR1 and CDR2: SGHRS and YFSETQ. The CDR3 consists of 15 residues. The CDR3 region has the DNA TGCGCCAGCAGCCCCTGGGACAGCTCCACAGATACGCAGTATTTT. Translated, it gives CASSPWDSSTDTQYF. The entire variable domain, with the rest obtained from reference TRBV5-1 and TRBJ2-3, is as follows: KAGVTQTPRYLIKTRGQQVTLSCSPISGHRSVSWYQQTPGQGLQFLFEYFSETQRNKGNFPGRFSGRQFSNSRSEMNVSTLELGDSALYLCASSPWDSSTDTQYFGPGTRLTVL.

The chain joins TRBV5-4 to TRBJ2-7, with 8 bases matching TRBD2. CDR1 and CDR2 (germline): SGHNT, YYREEE (reference sequence). The J segment lost 3 bases and the V segment lost 3 bases, leaving 11 bases of the junction unmatched. This CDR3 contains 16 residues. The CDR3 DNA is TGTGCCAGCAGCTGGGGGGCTAGCGGGCGCCTCTACGAGCAGTACTTC. This codes for CASSWGASGRLYEQYF.

This chain uses TRBV6-5 with TRBJ1-1, with D unclear. Trimming took off 6 bases at V and 1 base at J, with 3 bases between the two ends. Germline V CDR1 and CDR2: MNHEY, SVGAGI. This CDR3 contains 11 residues. CDR3 DNA: TGTGCCAGCAGCAGGAACACTGAAGCTTTCTTT. It encodes CASSRNTEAFF.

The chain employs TRBV6-4 and TRBJ2-3; perhaps TRBD1 as D (7 bases). CDR1 and CDR2 (germline): MRHNA, SNTAGT. This CDR3 is built from 15 residues. V was shortened by 4 bases and J by 3 bases, with 14 bases between the two germline ends. CDR3: CASSVTGDLTDTQYF. CDR3 nucleotides: TGTGCCAGCAGTGTCACAGGGGACTTAACAGATACGCAGTATTTT.

J is TRBJ2-3 and V is TRBV29-1, with TRBD1 matching over 8 bases. With V trimmed by 3 bases and J by 6 bases, 2 bases remained unmatched. The V gene's germline CDR1 is SQVTM and CDR2 ANQGSEA. CDR3 size: 12 residues. The chain's CDR3 is CSVDQGADTQYF. For the CDR3, the DNA is TGCAGCGTTGACCAGGGGGCGGATACGCAGTATTTT.

The chain employs TRBV27 and TRBJ2-3; the D gene is possibly TRBD2 (6 bases). Deletions cut 3 bases from V and 6 bases from J, with 13 bases between. Germline V lookup: CDR1 MNHEY, CDR2 SMNVEV (reference sequence). CDR3 size: 14 residues. The CDR3 region has the DNA TGTGCCAGCAGTTTGGCGGGATCAGGTGATACGCAGTATTTT. Its protein product is CASSLAGSGDTQYF.

The rearrangement links TRBV5-1 to TRBJ2-6; TRBD1 aligns across 7 bases. There are 13 residues in the CDR3. J was trimmed by 3 bases and V by 9 bases; bases with no gene match: 3. CDR1 is SGHRS and CDR2 is YFSETQ in the germline V gene. CDR3 sequence (DNA): TGCGCCACCCGGACAGGTGGGGCCAACGTCCTGACTTTC. Translating gives CATRTGGANVLTF. Drawing the rest from reference TRBV5-1 and TRBJ2-6, the complete variable domain is KAGVTQTPRYLIKTRGQQVTLSCSPISGHRSVSWYQQTPGQGLQFLFEYFSETQRNKGNFPGRFSGRQFSNSRSEMNVSTLELGDSALYLCATRTGGANVLTFGAGSRLTVL.

This clone was observed once. The chain has TRBV10-3 and TRBJ1-5; the match to TRBD1 covers 8 bases. The CDR3 extends over 17 amino acids. From germline, CDR1 is ENHRY and CDR2 SYGVKD. The junction had 15 bases not matched to a gene; V was cut back by 0 bases and J by 11 bases. CDR3 bases: TGTGCCATCAGTGAGTCGACTCAGGACAGGGAAAAAGAAGCCCAGCATTTT. Encoded protein: CAISESTQDREKEAQHF.

The V and J genes are TRBV13 and TRBJ2-7, with TRBD2 matching 7 bases. With V trimmed by 1 base and J by 2 bases, 5 bases remained unmatched. CDR1 is PRHDT, CDR2 FYEKMQ, per germline (reference sequence). The length of the CDR3 is 15 residues. CDR3 protein: CASSLEGLSPYEQYF. In nucleotides, the CDR3 is TGTGCCAGCAGCTTAGAGGGACTATCCCCCTACGAGCAGTACTTC.

The rearrangement joins TRBV4-1 to TRBJ1-1, with 7 bases aligning to TRBD1. This CDR3 contains 18 residues. J gave up 3 bases and V 2 bases, and 15 bases lay outside the gene matches. Per the germline V gene, CDR1 is MGHRA and CDR2 is YSYEKL. For the CDR3, the DNA is TGCGCCAGCAGCCAACTAACGAGGGGGCGCGGTTCGGACACTGAAGCTTTCTTT. Translation: CASSQLTRGRGSDTEAFF.

This chain connects TRBV18 to TRBJ2-1, with 12 positions matching TRBD2. V was clipped by 7 bases and J by 5 bases; unmatched bases: 6. CDR1 and CDR2 (germline): KGHSH, LQKENI. This CDR3 contains 15 residues. CDR3 nucleotide sequence: TGTGCCAGCTTCCCTAGCGGGGGGGCCCACAATGAGCAGTTCTTC. Amino acids: CASFPSGGAHNEQFF.

The gene calls are TRBV6-1 and TRBJ2-1; no firm D call. V was cut by 6 bases and J by 1 base, with 10 bases left in between. The CDR3 totals 14 residues. Germline V gives CDR1 MNHNS, CDR2 SASEGT. The CDR3, as DNA: TGTGCCAGCAGCCGCGCCGGGTCCTACAATGAGCAGTTCTTC. This sequence encodes CASSRAGSYNEQFF.